The 25 T cell receptor beta chains below come from one sample, sequenced in a study of blood T cell repertoires in COVID-19. The repertoire was sequenced with immunoSEQ multiplex PCR; TCRdb's copy has only in-frame clones and lacks some. The table includes about 150,000 clones, about 85% detected once. The sample was peripheral blood. The receptors derive from an elderly man with COVID-19, enrolled during active disease.

The chain joins TRBV5-1 to TRBJ1-2; D not resolved. The V end lost 5 bases, the J end lost 6 bases, and 17 bases lay between the germline ends. CDR1 is SGHRS and CDR2 is YFSETQ in the germline V gene. The CDR3 is 14 amino acids. The CDR3 nucleotides read TGCGCCAGCAGTTTTCAGGAAGGATCCGATGGCTACACCTTC. Its protein product is CASSFQEGSDGYTF.

The rearrangement joins TRBV7-2 to TRBJ1-2, with 7 bases identical to TRBD1. CDR3 length equals 15 residues. CDR1 and CDR2 from the germline V gene are SGHTA and FQGNSA. V dropped 5 bases and J dropped 2; count of bases not matched to a gene: 8. This CDR3 is CASSPGTAVNYGYTF. The CDR3 coding sequence is TGTGCCAGCAGCCCCGGGACAGCAGTAAACTATGGCTACACCTTC.

V usage is TRBV4-2 and J usage is TRBJ1-2; the D gene is possibly TRBD1 (5 bases). V shed 2 bases and J shed 8 bases, with 12 bases lying between them. The germline gives CDR1 LGHNA, CDR2 YNFKEQ. CDR3 size: 13 residues. CDR3 in DNA: TGTGCCAGCAGCCAAAAGGGGTTCCGGGGCTACACCTTC. This sequence encodes CASSQKGFRGYTF.

The V and J genes are TRBV7-9 and TRBJ1-2; 7 nucleotides match TRBD1. The germline V gene encodes CDR1 SEHNR and CDR2 FQNEAQ (reference sequence). Trimming removed 1 base from V and 2 bases from J; junction bases left unmatched: 7. The CDR3 runs to 16 residues. The CDR3 coding sequence is TGTGCCAGCAGCTTAGAGGAGACAGGGATGAACTATGGCTACACCTTC. Its protein product is CASSLEETGMNYGYTF. The full variable domain, completed using reference TRBV7-9 and TRBJ1-2, is DTGVSQNPRHKITKRGQNVTFRCDPISEHNRLYWYRQTLGQGPEFLTYFQNEAQLEKSRLLSDRFSAERPKGSFSTLEIQRTEQGDSAMYLCASSLEETGMNYGYTFGSGTRLTVV.

The chain links TRBV4-3 to TRBJ1-2; 9 positions match TRBD1. V was clipped by 4 bases and J by 7 bases; unmatched bases: 10. This CDR3 has 15 residues. CDR1 and CDR2 from the germline V gene are LGHNA and YSLEER. CDR3 in DNA: TGCGCCAGCAGCCCCCAGTTACAGGGGGCGGGTGGCTACACCTTC. Protein product: CASSPQLQGAGGYTF.

The rearrangement links TRBV11-2 to TRBJ1-3; D is ambiguous. Trimming cost V 3 bases and J 3 bases, with 6 bases left between them. Per germline, CDR1 SGHAT and CDR2 FQNNGV. The CDR3 is 13 residues long. The CDR3 sequence is CASSFTSGNTIYF. DNA of the CDR3: TGTGCCAGCAGCTTCACCAGTGGAAACACCATATATTTT. The full variable domain, its missing parts supplied by reference TRBV11-2 and TRBJ1-3, is EAGVAQSPRYKIIEKRQSVAFWCNPISGHATLYWYQQILGQGPKLLIQFQNNGVVDDSQLPKDRFSAERLKGVDSTLKIQPAKLEDSAVYLCASSFTSGNTIYFGEGSWLTVV.

The V and J genes are TRBV6-1 and TRBJ2-6; 12 bases map to TRBD1. The V gene end was trimmed by 4 bases and the J gene end by 4 bases; junction bases not matched to a gene: 5. Germline CDR1 MNHNS, CDR2 SASEGT. The CDR3 totals 17 residues. The CDR3 DNA sequence: TGTGCCAGCAGTGGGGGACAGGGGGCTGACGGGGCCAACGTCCTGACTTTC. This translates into CASSGGQGADGANVLTF.

Remarks on this clone: The identical CDR3 is also encoded by other nucleotide sequences in the sample. The V gene is TRBV5-4, the J gene TRBJ1-2; 8 bases fit TRBD1. The trim removed 3 bases at V and 4 bases at J, leaving 2 bases unmatched. Germline V CDR1 and CDR2: SGHNT, YYREEE (reference sequence). There are 13 residues in the CDR3. The CDR3 DNA sequence: TGTGCCAGCAGCTCTGGACAGGGCTATGGCTACACCTTC. It translates to CASSSGQGYGYTF.

J is TRBJ2-7 and V is TRBV4-1, with TRBD2 identical over 10 bases. Germline-derived CDR1 and CDR2 are MGHRA and YSYEKL. The J segment lost 3 bases and the V segment lost 1 base, leaving 3 bases of the junction unmatched. The CDR3 has 15 residues. CDR3 sequence reads: CASSQGTSGHYEQYF. In nucleotides, the CDR3 is TGCGCCAGCAGCCAAGGGACTAGCGGACACTACGAGCAGTACTTC.

J is TRBJ2-2 and V is TRBV5-1, with 9 bases that match TRBD1. CDR3 size: 21 residues. Germline CDR1 and CDR2: SGHRS and YFSETQ. The J segment lost 4 bases and the V segment lost 7 bases, leaving 26 bases of the junction unmatched. CDR3 amino acids: CASAIGSLGQGILRGTGELFF. The CDR3 bases are TGCGCCAGCGCCATAGGCTCCCTCGGACAGGGGATTCTCCGGGGCACCGGGGAGCTGTTTTTT.

The rearrangement joins TRBV18 to TRBJ1-3; weak D call: TRBD1 (5 bases). The CDR3 is made up of 14 amino acids. Germline V CDR1 and CDR2: KGHSH, LQKENI. Trimming took off 4 bases at V and 0 bases at J, with 7 bases between the two ends. CDR3 coding DNA: TGTGCCAGCTCACTTCAGGGCTCTGGAAACACCATATATTTT. It encodes CASSLQGSGNTIYF. Using reference TRBV18 and TRBJ1-3 for the parts outside the CDR3, the full variable domain is NAGVMQNPRHLVRRRGQEARLRCSPMKGHSHVYWYRQLPEEGLKFMVYLQKENIIDESGMPKERFSAEFPKEGPSILRIQQVVRGDSAAYFCASSLQGSGNTIYFGEGSWLTVV.

This sequence joins TRBV5-1 and TRBJ1-4; D is unresolved. Germline V gives CDR1 SGHRS, CDR2 YFSETQ. The CDR3 covers 15 residues. The V end was cut by 4 bases, the J end by 0 bases, with 10 bases between. CDR3 DNA sequence: TGCGCCAGCAGCCCCGGTGCATCAACTAATGAAAAACTGTTTTTT. Translating it yields CASSPGASTNEKLFF.

V and J are TRBV14 and TRBJ1-1; D gene uncertain. The germline V gene encodes CDR1 SGHDN and CDR2 FVKESK. The CDR3 is made up of 13 amino acids. V gave up 4 bases and J gave up 0 bases, with 6 bases separating them. CDR3 bases: TGTGCCAGCAGCCCTCAGATGAACACTGAAGCTTTCTTT. It encodes CASSPQMNTEAFF.

The chain carries TRBV27 and TRBJ2-1; D not certain. V lost 0 bases and J 0 bases, leaving 9 bases between the germline ends. Germline CDR1 MNHEY, CDR2 SMNVEV (reference sequence). The CDR3 extends over 16 amino acids. The CDR3: CASSLSGRSSYNEQFF. DNA for the CDR3: TGTGCCAGCAGTTTATCGGGCCGTAGCTCCTACAATGAGCAGTTCTTC.

This clone was counted once. This chain uses TRBV9 with TRBJ2-2, with TRBD2 as a possible D gene (6 bases). CDR3 size: 14 residues. With 6 bases removed from V and 4 bases from J, the gap between germline ends came to 13 bases. Germline CDR1 is SGDLS and CDR2 is YYNGEE. The CDR3 nucleotides read TGTGCCAGCACCCCCACCGGGGGCACCGGGGAGCTGTTTTTT. This encodes CASTPTGGTGELFF.

The CDR3 spells CATSGDIFTDTQYF. The CDR3, as DNA: TGTGCCACCAGCGGGGACATCTTCACAGATACGCAGTATTTT. This chain joins TRBV24-1 and TRBJ2-3, with D possibly TRBD1 on 6 matching bases. V was clipped by 7 bases and J by 2 bases, with 12 bases between them. The CDR3 consists of 14 residues. Germline CDR1 is KGHDR and CDR2 is SFDVKD.

This CDR3 reads CASSVVAGGSTDTQYF. CDR3 DNA sequence: TGTGCCAGTAGCGTGGTAGCGGGGGGGAGCACAGATACGCAGTATTTT. The rearrangement links TRBV19 to TRBJ2-3, with TRBD2 identical over 11 bases. The junction had 5 bases not matched to a gene; V was cut back by 6 bases and J by 0 bases. Germline CDR1 LNHDA, CDR2 SQIVND (reference sequence). This CDR3 contains 16 residues.

The chain couples TRBV18 to TRBJ2-7; a weak D match, TRBD1 (6 bases). This CDR3 is 14 amino acids long. V was shortened by 0 bases and J by 4 bases, with 10 bases between the two germline ends. Per the germline V gene, CDR1 is KGHSH and CDR2 is LQKENI. The CDR3 DNA sequence: TGTGCCAGCTCACCACCCGCAGACAGGTACGAGCAGTACTTC. It translates to CASSPPADRYEQYF.

The rearrangement uses TRBV2 and TRBJ1-2, with TRBD1 identical over 7 bases. CDR3 length: 12 amino acids. The germline gives CDR1 SNHLY, CDR2 FYNNEI. Losses at the gene ends were 6 bases for V and 7 bases for J; bases not matched to a gene: 5. The CDR3 region has the DNA TGTGCCAGCAGCGATGACAGGGCTGGCTACACCTTC. Encoded protein: CASSDDRAGYTF.

V and J are TRBV2 and TRBJ1-4; D is unresolved. Germline V gene data show CDR1 as SNHLY and CDR2 as FYNNEI. The CDR3 length is 12 residues. The germline V and J ends were trimmed by 4 bases and 5 bases, with 5 bases remaining between them. The CDR3 DNA is TGTGCCAGCAGTGCACTCAATGAAAAACTGTTTTTT. Protein: CASSALNEKLFF. The full variable domain, its missing parts supplied by reference TRBV2 and TRBJ1-4, is EPEVTQTPSHQVTQMGQEVILRCVPISNHLYFYWYRQILGQKVEFLVSFYNNEISEKSEIFDDQFSVERPDGSNFTLKIRSTKLEDSAMYFCASSALNEKLFFGSGTQLSVL.

Regarding this clone: Additional DNA sequences in this sample encode the identical CDR3. The CDR3 region has the DNA TGTGCCAGCAGCTTAGGAGGGGGCAGATCGTACGAGCAGTACTTC. Its protein product is CASSLGGGRSYEQYF. The chain is built from TRBV11-3 and TRBJ2-7; 7 bases line up with TRBD1. J gave up 4 bases and V 1 base, and 7 bases lay outside the gene matches. The CDR3 has 15 residues. CDR1 is SGHNT, CDR2 YENEEA, per germline.

CDR3 sequence: CASSIVGTGPASPLHF. The CDR3 coding sequence is TGTGCCAGTAGTATAGTCGGGACAGGGCCCGCTTCGCCCCTCCACTTT. This chain joins TRBV19 and TRBJ1-6, with TRBD1 matching over 9 bases. The trim removed 1 base at V and 13 bases at J, leaving 11 bases unmatched. There are 16 residues in the CDR3. Germline V gene lookup returns CDR1 LNHDA and CDR2 SQIVND (reference sequence).

The genes are TRBV5-1 and TRBJ2-5, with D tentatively TRBD1 (5 bases). CDR1 and CDR2 (germline): SGHRS, YFSETQ. The CDR3 length is 13 residues. Trimming cost V 3 bases and J 2 bases, with 8 bases left between them. The CDR3 protein is CASSWQGQETQYF. The CDR3 DNA reads as TGCGCCAGCAGCTGGCAGGGACAAGAGACCCAGTACTTC.

The V gene is TRBV11-2, the J gene TRBJ2-1; D perhaps matches TRBD1 (5 bases). The CDR3 is 15 residues long. Trimming took off 4 bases at V and 2 bases at J, with 12 bases between the two ends. From germline, CDR1 is SGHAT and CDR2 FQNNGV. The DNA of the CDR3 is TGTGCCAGCAGCTCATCTGGGGCCCCCTACAATGAGCAGTTCTTC. This gives the protein CASSSSGAPYNEQFF.

The chain has TRBV5-1 and TRBJ1-6; 7 bases agree with TRBD1. The CDR3 consists of 15 residues. Unmatched junction bases numbered 7, after V lost 4 bases and J lost 6 bases. CDR1 is SGHRS and CDR2 is YFSETQ in the germline V gene. The CDR3 region has the DNA TGCGCCAGCAGCGCCCCGGACAGGATTAATTCACCCCTCCACTTT. Translated: CASSAPDRINSPLHF.